These T cell receptor beta chains were read from a single sample in a study of blood T cell repertoires in COVID-19. Using immunoSEQ multiplex PCR, the repertoire was profiled, and TCRdb retains in-frame clones only, with some absent. The sample includes just over 95,000 clones, around 81% of them seen just once. Sequenced input: peripheral blood. These receptors were obtained from a man in his 60s with acute or convalescent COVID-19. The conserved cysteine and the conserved F or W are not part of the CDR3 here.

TRBV5-5 | ASSLIQRTGGVNEQF
TRBV5-1 | ASSLGGASNYGYT
TRBV9 | ASSVGQTDTQY
TRBV10-1 | ASSDGGTGVETQY
TRBV7-6 | ASSSGGASLFNEQF
TRBV6-5 | ASSSNQGPTEAF
TRBV25-1 | ASSGGTSGNEQF
TRBV7-8 | ASSLGLGNADTQY
TRBV24-1 | ATSDSTGRNGYT
TRBV2 | ASRGLDTQY
TRBV11-2 | ASSSLASPYNEQF
TRBV3-1/TRBV3-2 | ASSEGTGKLLSYNEQF
TRBV11-2 | ASSFVQGEDTQY
TRBV10-3 | AIRSVNNEQF
TRBV24-1 | ATSDLRLVWTEAF
TRBV14 | ASSQDRGDLHEQF
TRBV12-5 | ASGLQGVNTEAF
TRBV9 | ASSGTGTGYEKLF
TRBV24-1 | ATSARDTGELF
TRBV12-3/TRBV12-4 | ASSFTLNEQF